Shown below are 29 T cell receptor beta chains from a single sample sequenced in a study of blood T cell repertoires in COVID-19. Method: immunoSEQ multiplex PCR; TCRdb's copy keeps in-frame clones and lacks some. Found here are 80,000 to 100,000 clones, almost 90% of them singletons; the top ten hold around 2.2%. Sequencing was carried out using peripheral blood. These receptors all stem from a man aged 45-65 years with COVID-19, enrolled during active disease.

The V and J genes are TRBV11-2 and TRBJ1-1; D call uncertain. The germline gives CDR1 SGHAT, CDR2 FQNNGV. V shed 5 bases and J shed 4 bases, with 11 bases lying between them. The CDR3 runs 13 residues. CDR3 coding DNA: TGTGCCAGCAGCCCCCAGGAGGGCACTGAAGCTTTCTTT. Encoded protein: CASSPQEGTEAFF.

The gene calls are TRBV7-3 and TRBJ1-1; D not resolved. The CDR3 contains 14 residues. Germline lookup yields CDR1 SGHTA and CDR2 FQGTGA. Trimming removed 2 bases at V and 1 base at J, with 8 bases between. CDR3 in DNA: TGTGCCAGCAGCTTATGGGGAGAGAACACTGAAGCTTTCTTT. Its translation: CASSLWGENTEAFF. Complete variable domain (other parts from reference TRBV7-3 and TRBJ1-1): GAGVSQTPSNKVTEKGKYVELRCDPISGHTALYWYRQSLGQGPEFLIYFQGTGAADDSGLPNDRFFAVRPEGSVSTLKIQRTERGDSAVYLCASSLWGENTEAFFGQGTRLTVV.

This chain joins TRBV5-1 and TRBJ2-3; perhaps TRBD2 as D (7 bases). V was cut by 3 bases and J by 5 bases, with 16 bases left in between. This CDR3 is built from 15 residues. CDR1 and CDR2 (germline): SGHRS, YFSETQ. CDR3 nucleotides: TGCGCCAGCAGCTGGGGGGGACTACAGGGAGATACGCAGTATTTT. This translates into CASSWGGLQGDTQYF. Full variable domain (rest looked up from reference TRBV5-1 and TRBJ2-3): KAGVTQTPRYLIKTRGQQVTLSCSPISGHRSVSWYQQTPGQGLQFLFEYFSETQRNKGNFPGRFSGRQFSNSRSEMNVSTLELGDSALYLCASSWGGLQGDTQYFGPGTRLTVL.

The rearrangement links TRBV2 to TRBJ1-2; weak D call: TRBD1 (5 bases). The CDR3 is 13 residues long. The germline V and J ends were trimmed by 7 bases and 4 bases, with 13 bases remaining between them. Germline-derived CDR1 and CDR2 are SNHLY and FYNNEI. The CDR3 spells CASNPRGIYGYTF. The CDR3 DNA sequence: TGTGCCAGCAATCCTAGGGGCATCTATGGCTACACCTTC. The variable domain in full, completed from reference TRBV2 and TRBJ1-2, reads EPEVTQTPSHQVTQMGQEVILRCVPISNHLYFYWYRQILGQKVEFLVSFYNNEISEKSEIFDDQFSVERPDGSNFTLKIRSTKLEDSAMYFCASNPRGIYGYTFGSGTRLTVV.

J is TRBJ2-3 and V is TRBV2; TRBD2 aligns across 12 bases. The CDR3 spans 16 residues. V shed 4 bases and J 4 bases; nucleotides not matched to a gene: 6. The germline V gene has CDR1 SNHLY and CDR2 FYNNEI. The CDR3 loop is CASSAASGGASDTQYF. The CDR3 coding sequence is TGTGCCAGCAGTGCGGCTAGCGGGGGGGCTTCAGATACGCAGTATTTT.

The chain joins TRBV2 to TRBJ1-2; D unclear. Germline V CDR1 and CDR2: SNHLY, FYNNEI. Trimming cost V 4 bases and J 4 bases, with 10 bases left between them. This CDR3 is built from 13 residues. The CDR3 DNA follows: TGTGCCAGCAGTGTTGAGGGCGGCTATGGCTACACCTTC. Protein product: CASSVEGGYGYTF.

The V and J genes are TRBV6-6 and TRBJ2-7; D possibly corresponds to TRBD1 (6 bases). V dropped 5 bases and J dropped 3 bases, with 17 bases sitting between them. Germline values: CDR1 MNHNY, CDR2 SVGAGI (reference sequence). The CDR3 sequence is 15 residues long. The CDR3 here is CASSPLTGLYYEQYF. The CDR3 nucleotides read TGTGCCAGCAGTCCCCTGACAGGCCTCTACTACGAGCAGTACTTC.

This clone appeared once. The rearrangement joins TRBV5-1 to TRBJ1-4; 11 bases align to TRBD1. V shed 3 bases and J 2 bases; nucleotides not matched to a gene: 6. The CDR3 sequence is 17 residues long. From germline, CDR1 is SGHRS and CDR2 YFSETQ. The CDR3 nucleotides read TGCGCCAGCAGCTATGGACAGGGGGCTAGCACTAATGAAAAACTGTTTTTT. Protein: CASSYGQGASTNEKLFF.

The V call is TRBV4-1, the J call TRBJ1-2; TRBD1 agrees at 10 bases. J lost 3 bases, V lost 1 base, and 8 bases had no gene match. From germline, CDR1 is MGHRA and CDR2 YSYEKL. This CDR3 is built from 17 residues. The DNA for the CDR3 is TGCGCCAGCAGCCAAGTGTGGACAGGGGGTGTAGACTATGGCTACACCTTC. Translation: CASSQVWTGGVDYGYTF.

This clone was detected once. The V and J genes are TRBV4-1 and TRBJ1-1; D unresolved. Trimming left V 0 bases short and J 1 base short, with 15 bases between. This CDR3 is 17 amino acids long. Per the germline V gene, CDR1 is MGHRA and CDR2 is YSYEKL. CDR3: CASSQDPPAVSNTEAFF. In DNA, the CDR3 is TGCGCCAGCAGCCAAGATCCTCCTGCGGTGTCGAACACTGAAGCTTTCTTT.

This chain connects TRBV14 to TRBJ2-7; 11 bases align to TRBD2. The V segment lost 4 bases and the J segment 7 bases; nucleotides outside the gene matches: 12. Looked up from germline, CDR1 is SGHDN and CDR2 is FVKESK. This CDR3 spans 16 amino acids. In DNA form, the CDR3 reads TGTGCCAGCAGCCCAGGTCTAGCGGGGGGCGCCATAGAGCAGTACTTC. It encodes CASSPGLAGGAIEQYF.

The chain recombines TRBV27 with TRBJ1-6; TRBD1 aligns across 11 bases. Germline V gene lookup returns CDR1 MNHEY and CDR2 SMNVEV (reference sequence). The CDR3 has 19 amino acids. Trimming cost V 6 bases and J 4 bases; bases outside gene matches: 14. The CDR3 DNA reads as TGTGCCAGCAGGGGGGGGACAGGGGGTGGGGGCCGATATAATTCACCCCTCCACTTT. Translating gives CASRGGTGGGGRYNSPLHF.

This clone was counted many times. The V and J genes are TRBV19 and TRBJ1-4, with a tentative D call TRBD1 (6 bases). The CDR3 runs to 15 residues. Trimming cost V 6 bases and J 0 bases, with 11 bases left between them. The germline CDR1 and CDR2 sequences are LNHDA and SQIVND (reference sequence). The CDR3 reads CASRVRTATNEKLFF. In DNA form, the CDR3 reads TGTGCCAGTAGAGTGAGGACAGCAACTAATGAAAAACTGTTTTTT.

The chain employs TRBV28 and TRBJ2-1; TRBD1 matches at 8 bases. CDR1 and CDR2 (germline): MDHEN, SYDVKM. V trimming: 6 bases; J trimming: 0 bases; junction bases outside the gene matches: 4. The CDR3 length is 15 residues. The DNA for the CDR3 is TGTGCCAGCAGCGGTGGACAGGGCTCCTACAATGAGCAGTTCTTC. Encoded protein: CASSGGQGSYNEQFF.

The chain joins TRBV7-2 to TRBJ2-3, with 9 bases identical to TRBD2. Per the germline V gene, CDR1 is SGHTA and CDR2 is FQGNSA. CDR3 size: 15 residues. The V segment lost 3 bases and the J segment 5 bases; nucleotides outside the gene matches: 6. The CDR3 DNA follows: TGTGCCAGCAGCTTCAGCGGGGGGTTAGGAGATACGCAGTATTTT. It is translated as CASSFSGGLGDTQYF. The full variable domain, in which reference TRBV7-2 and TRBJ2-3 provide the parts outside the CDR3, is GAGVSQSPSNKVTEKGKDVELRCDPISGHTALYWYRQSLGQGLEFLIYFQGNSAPDKSGLPSDRFSAERTGGSVSTLTIQRTQQEDSAVYLCASSFSGGLGDTQYFGPGTRLTVL.

The chain is built from TRBV4-2 and TRBJ1-4; 9 bases match TRBD1. The J segment lost 3 bases and the V segment lost 4 bases, leaving 9 bases of the junction unmatched. The CDR3 consists of 17 residues. The germline CDR1 and CDR2 sequences are LGHNA and YNFKEQ. CDR3 region: CASSRDRAPQANEKLFF. CDR3 DNA sequence: TGTGCCAGCAGCCGGGACAGGGCGCCGCAGGCTAATGAAAAACTGTTTTTT.

Only one count was recorded for this clone. CDR3 sequence: CASSDGQVYQPQHF. As DNA, the CDR3 is TGCGCCAGCAGTGACGGTCAGGTTTATCAGCCCCAGCATTTT. V gene TRBV10-2 combines with J gene TRBJ1-5; unclear D gene. The ends were cut back, 3 bases at V and 5 bases at J, with 11 bases in the middle. The CDR3 is 14 residues long. Germline CDR1 reads WSHSY; CDR2 reads SAAADI.

This clone was detected only a few times. This chain uses TRBV10-2 with TRBJ2-1; TRBD1 matches at 8 bases. The junction had 11 bases not matched to a gene; V was cut back by 7 bases and J by 3 bases. Germline loops: CDR1 WSHSY, CDR2 SAAADI. This CDR3 comprises 16 residues. As DNA, the CDR3 is TGCGCCAGCACCGACAGGGGCGCGGTAAACTACAATGAGCAGTTCTTC. The encoded protein is CASTDRGAVNYNEQFF.

This chain uses TRBV2 with TRBJ2-7; D is unresolved. The CDR3 covers 13 residues. From germline, CDR1 is SNHLY and CDR2 FYNNEI. V gave up 4 bases and J gave up 2 bases, with 9 bases separating them. CDR3 amino acids: CASSANHAYEQYF. CDR3 DNA: TGTGCCAGCAGTGCCAATCATGCCTACGAGCAGTACTTC.

The rearrangement links TRBV10-1 to TRBJ2-5; 10 bases map to TRBD1. The V and J ends lost 6 bases and 5 bases, in that order; junction bases with no gene match: 9. From germline, CDR1 is WNHNN and CDR2 SYGVQD (reference sequence). The CDR3 extends over 15 amino acids. As DNA, the CDR3 is TGCGCCAGCAGCTCCGGGACAGGGGTTGAGGAGACCCAGTACTTC. It specifies CASSSGTGVEETQYF.

This clone was counted a single time. The J gene is TRBJ2-1, the V gene TRBV12-3 or TRBV12-4; D uncertain. The germline V and J ends were trimmed by 2 bases and 7 bases, with 6 bases remaining between them. The CDR3 contains 12 residues. CDR3 nucleotide sequence: TGTGCCAGCAGTTTAAGCTTTAATGAGCAGTTCTTC. Its translation is CASSLSFNEQFF.

V gene TRBV5-4 combines with J gene TRBJ2-1, with D unclear. V was shortened by 0 bases and J by 7 bases, with 5 bases between the two germline ends. The CDR3 loop spans 12 amino acids. Germline values: CDR1 SGHNT, CDR2 YYREEE (reference sequence). In nucleotides, the CDR3 is TGTGCCAGCAGCTTGGTACAGAATGAGCAGTTCTTC. This codes for CASSLVQNEQFF.

The rearrangement links TRBV4-1 to TRBJ1-3, with a possible D match to TRBD1 (5 bases). This CDR3 spans 17 amino acids. The germline V gene has CDR1 MGHRA and CDR2 YSYEKL. V dropped 4 bases and J dropped 0 bases, with 16 bases sitting between them. In DNA, the CDR3 is TGCGCCAGCAGCCGGGGGGGACTGGTGCTCTCTGGAAACACCATATATTTT. Encoded protein: CASSRGGLVLSGNTIYF.

V and J are TRBV5-4 and TRBJ1-2, with D tentatively TRBD1 (5 bases). The CDR3 loop spans 15 amino acids. The V gene lost 0 bases and the J gene lost 7 bases, with 16 bases spanning the gap. Germline CDR1 SGHNT, CDR2 YYREEE (reference sequence). CDR3: CASSLGTGVSFGYTF. CDR3 DNA: TGTGCCAGCAGCTTGGGCACGGGGGTTTCATTTGGCTACACCTTC. Based on the CDR3 plus reference TRBV5-4 and TRBJ1-2, the full variable domain is ETGVTQSPTHLIKTRGQQVTLRCSSQSGHNTVSWYQQALGQGPQFIFQYYREEENGRGNFPPRFSGLQFPNYSSELNVNALELDDSALYLCASSLGTGVSFGYTFGSGTRLTVV.

V and J are TRBV19 and TRBJ1-2; a possible D gene is TRBD1 (6 bases). The CDR3 loop spans 14 amino acids. With 4 bases removed from V and 4 bases from J, the gap between germline ends came to 13 bases. Germline V CDR1 and CDR2: LNHDA, SQIVND (reference sequence). As DNA, the CDR3 is TGTGCCAGTAGTACGAGGACAGAGAGCTATGGCTACACCTTC. Amino acid sequence: CASSTRTESYGYTF.

V gene TRBV7-2 combines with J gene TRBJ1-4; 9 positions agree with TRBD1. The germline gives CDR1 SGHTA, CDR2 FQGNSA. Losses at the gene ends were 1 base for V and 8 bases for J; bases not matched to a gene: 5. The CDR3 spans 15 residues. The CDR3 coding sequence is TGTGCCAGCAGCTTAGTAGGGGACAGGGTGGAAAAACTGTTTTTT. Translated, it gives CASSLVGDRVEKLFF.

The chain uses TRBV19 and TRBJ2-2; no clear D gene. The CDR3 runs to 17 residues. The germline V gene encodes CDR1 LNHDA and CDR2 SQIVND (reference sequence). The V and J ends lost 3 bases and 2 bases respectively, with 16 bases between them. CDR3 sequence reads: CASSILTRSPNTGELFF. In DNA, the CDR3 is TGTGCCAGTAGTATCCTCACACGCTCACCCAACACCGGGGAGCTGTTTTTT.

The chain couples TRBV7-3 to TRBJ2-3, with a tentative D call TRBD1 (6 bases). Between the trimmed V and J ends, which lost 5 bases and 6 bases, there was a span of 12 bases. The CDR3 runs 13 residues. The germline V gene encodes CDR1 SGHTA and CDR2 FQGTGA. The CDR3 region has the DNA TGTGCCAGCAGCCAAACAGGGTGGGATACGCAGTATTTT. It translates to CASSQTGWDTQYF.

The chain has TRBV10-3 and TRBJ1-3; D unclear. The CDR3 sequence is 14 residues long. V lost 0 bases and J 8 bases, leaving 11 bases between the germline ends. CDR1 is ENHRY, CDR2 SYGVKD, per germline. In nucleotides, the CDR3 is TGTGCCATCAGTGAGTCGGAGTGGATAGACACCATATATTTT. Its protein is CAISESEWIDTIYF.